This T cell receptor (beta chain) was found in a study of blood T cells in healthy people across ages. Donation came from healthy Caucasian individuals in Russia who were aged 6 to 90. Combining a sample-barcoded 5' primer with a J-beta primer mix, a second PCR ran for roughly 7 to 12 cycles. TCRdb processed the 5' RACE reads anew with MiXCR; each CDR3 protein has one entry. The repertoire holds 650,000 to 800,000 distinct CDR3 sequences, with under 65% as singletons. As for this clonotype: Its antigen remains unknown.

General study results and limits: The study found more naive CD4+ cells and higher diversity in long-lived than aged donors. Roughly linear age-related decline in beta diversity appeared, significant by age 40. Bulk PBMC profiling left naive and antigen-experienced comparisons inconclusive.

This sequence was found in a woman of 80 years or more in good health. Sequences were obtained from blood.

For the CDR3, the DNA is TGTGCCAGCACCGCCTGGCGAGCGAGCACAGATACGCAGTATTTT. The encoded protein is CASTAWRASTDTQYF. V usage is TRBV12-3 or TRBV12-4 and J usage is TRBJ2-3; D gene unclear. The CDR3 length is 15 residues. The germline V and J ends were trimmed by 7 bases and 0 bases, with 14 bases remaining between them.